This T cell receptor beta chain came from a study of blood T cell repertoires in COVID-19. Study context: The origin of the acute and convalescent COVID-19 samples was the United States, Italy and Spain. In each case, the material was cDNA or gDNA derived from T cells, B-cell-depleted T cells, or PBMCs.

In the original analysis: Reference gene primer amplification yielded estimated nucleated cell counts. The data were produced by immunoSEQ multiplex PCR, yet TCRdb's version contains in-frame clones alone and is incomplete. V and J calls and clone size are given by that table; D and trimming were obtained from the DNA. The data hold around 250,000 clones, with around 84% observed a single time. Clinical histories supplied by participants themselves formed the basis of cohort assignment. The CDR3 loop spans 18 amino acids. Trimming cost V 2 bases and J 7 bases; bases outside gene matches: 15. Germline V lookup: CDR1 GTSNPN, CDR2 SVGIG (reference sequence).

This TCR was recovered from a woman between 45 and 60 years old who had recovered from COVID-19. This sequence joins TRBV30 and TRBJ1-5; 12 bases are shared with TRBD1. Sequencing used PBMCs or T cells enriched from blood (not recorded which). The CDR3 coding sequence is TGTGCCTGGAGTTTACCCGGGACAGGGGGCGGACGGTCGCAGCCCCAGCATTTT. Translation gives CAWSLPGTGGGRSQPQHF.